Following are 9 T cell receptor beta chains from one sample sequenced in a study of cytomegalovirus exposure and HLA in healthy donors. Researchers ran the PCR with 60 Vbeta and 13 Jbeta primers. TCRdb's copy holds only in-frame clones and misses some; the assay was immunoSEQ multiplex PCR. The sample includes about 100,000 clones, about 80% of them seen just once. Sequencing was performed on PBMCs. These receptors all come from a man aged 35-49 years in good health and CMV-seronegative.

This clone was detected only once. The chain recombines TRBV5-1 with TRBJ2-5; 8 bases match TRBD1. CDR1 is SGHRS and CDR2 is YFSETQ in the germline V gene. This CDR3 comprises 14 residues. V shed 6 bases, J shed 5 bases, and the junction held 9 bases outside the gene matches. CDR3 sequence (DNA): TGCGCCAGCACCCAGGGGGCGCTTTCGGAGACCCAGTACTTC. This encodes CASTQGALSETQYF.

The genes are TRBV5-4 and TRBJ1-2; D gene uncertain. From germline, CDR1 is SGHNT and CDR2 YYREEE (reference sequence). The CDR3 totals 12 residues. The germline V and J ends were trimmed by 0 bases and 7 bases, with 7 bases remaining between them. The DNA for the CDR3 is TGTGCCAGCAGCTTGGATAGATTTGGCTACACCTTC. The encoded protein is CASSLDRFGYTF.

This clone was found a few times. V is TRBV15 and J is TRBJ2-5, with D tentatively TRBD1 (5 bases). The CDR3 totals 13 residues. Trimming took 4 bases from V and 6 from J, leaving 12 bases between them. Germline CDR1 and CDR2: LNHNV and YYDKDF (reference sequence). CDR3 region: CATSTFRVKTQYF. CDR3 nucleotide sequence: TGTGCCACCAGCACCTTCAGGGTAAAGACCCAGTACTTC. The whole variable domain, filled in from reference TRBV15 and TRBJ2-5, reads DAMVIQNPRYQVTQFGKPVTLSCSQTLNHNVMYWYQQKSSQAPKLLFHYYDKDFNNEADTPDNFQSRRPNTSFCFLDIRSPGLGDTAMYLCATSTFRVKTQYFGPGTRLLVL.

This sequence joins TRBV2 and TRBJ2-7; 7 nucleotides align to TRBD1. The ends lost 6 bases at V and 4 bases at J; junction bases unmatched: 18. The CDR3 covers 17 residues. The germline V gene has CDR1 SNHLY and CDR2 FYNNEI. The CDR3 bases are TGTGCCAGCAGCCCTCTAGTAGGCAGGGGGTTAACGTACGAGCAGTACGTC. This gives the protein CASSPLVGRGLTYEQYV.

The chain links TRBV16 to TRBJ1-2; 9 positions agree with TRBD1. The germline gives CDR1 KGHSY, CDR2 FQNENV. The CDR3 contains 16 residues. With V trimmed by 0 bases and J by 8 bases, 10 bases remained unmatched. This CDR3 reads CASSQSPGQGARGYTF. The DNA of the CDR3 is TGTGCCAGCAGCCAATCTCCGGGACAGGGAGCGCGGGGCTACACCTTC.

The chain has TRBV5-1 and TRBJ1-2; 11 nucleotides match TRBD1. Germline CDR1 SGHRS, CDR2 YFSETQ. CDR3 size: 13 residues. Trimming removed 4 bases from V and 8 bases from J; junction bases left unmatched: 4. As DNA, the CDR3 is TGCGCCAGCAGCCAGGGACAGGGGGGCGGCTACACCTTC. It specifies CASSQGQGGGYTF.

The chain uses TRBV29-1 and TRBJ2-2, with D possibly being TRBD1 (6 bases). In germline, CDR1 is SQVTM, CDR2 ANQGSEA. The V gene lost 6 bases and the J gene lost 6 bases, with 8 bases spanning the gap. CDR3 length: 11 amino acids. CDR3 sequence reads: CSVAGAGELFF. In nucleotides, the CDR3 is TGCAGCGTAGCAGGGGCCGGGGAGCTGTTTTTT.

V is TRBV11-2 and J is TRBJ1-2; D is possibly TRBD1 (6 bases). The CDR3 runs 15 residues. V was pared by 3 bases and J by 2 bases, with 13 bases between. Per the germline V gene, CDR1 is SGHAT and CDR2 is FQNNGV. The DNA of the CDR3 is TGTGCCAGCAGCTTGGTAGGGGGATCGAACTATGGCTACACCTTC. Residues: CASSLVGGSNYGYTF.

The CDR3: CATSRALGATEAFF. The DNA of the CDR3 is TGTGCCACCAGCAGAGCTCTAGGGGCCACTGAAGCTTTCTTT. V gene TRBV15 combines with J gene TRBJ1-1, with a tentative D call TRBD1 (5 bases). The germline CDR1 and CDR2 sequences are LNHNV and YYDKDF (reference sequence). Trimming took 1 base from V and 4 from J, leaving 10 bases between them. The length of the CDR3 is 14 residues.